A single sample gave rise to the 7 T cell receptor beta chains below, sequenced in a study of long-term antiretroviral therapy in people with HIV. Researchers ran immunoSEQ v3.0 at survey level. Sequenced by immunoSEQ multiplex PCR; TCRdb stores in-frame clones only, minus some. The data contain some 13,000 clones, 75% to 85% of them singletons. The input for sequencing was unsorted PBMCs, taken 3.4 years after starting antiretroviral therapy. The receptors shown here come from a middle-aged man with HIV.

The chain uses TRBV9 and TRBJ1-2; 8 bases are a match to TRBD1. Germline V gene lookup returns CDR1 SGDLS and CDR2 YYNGEE. The CDR3 has 14 amino acids. The junction had 5 bases not matched to a gene; V was cut back by 3 bases and J by 4 bases. This CDR3 is CASSDSTGVYGYTF. The CDR3 bases are TGTGCCAGCAGCGACTCGACAGGGGTCTATGGCTACACCTTC.

The chain combines TRBV11-3 with TRBJ2-1, with D hard to call. The CDR3 contains 14 residues. With 0 bases removed from V and 4 bases from J, the gap between germline ends came to 7 bases. Germline V gives CDR1 SGHNT, CDR2 YENEEA. The CDR3 spells CASSLDPGYNEQFF. The CDR3 DNA reads TGTGCCAGCAGCTTAGATCCCGGATACAATGAGCAGTTCTTC.

This chain joins TRBV25-1 and TRBJ1-4, with a weak D call TRBD1 (6 bases). This CDR3 contains 16 residues. CDR1 is MGHDK, CDR2 SYGVNS, per germline. The V end was cut by 4 bases, the J end by 3 bases, with 15 bases between. As DNA, the CDR3 is TGTGCCAGCAGTGCGATCAGGACAGAATCTAATGAAAAACTGTTTTTT. Its protein product is CASSAIRTESNEKLFF. The full variable domain, rest sourced from reference TRBV25-1 and TRBJ1-4, is EADIYQTPRYLVIGTGKKITLECSQTMGHDKMYWYQQDPGMELHLIHYSYGVNSTEKGDLSSESTVSRIRTEHFPLTLESARPSHTSQYLCASSAIRTESNEKLFFGSGTQLSVL.

V is TRBV30 and J is TRBJ1-1; D perhaps matches TRBD1 (5 bases). This CDR3 has 13 amino acids. The germline V gene has CDR1 GTSNPN and CDR2 SVGIG (reference sequence). V was cut by 3 bases and J by 5 bases, with 13 bases left in between. CDR3: CAWSSTGGTEAFF. Here the CDR3 DNA reads TGTGCCTGGAGCTCCACGGGGGGAACTGAAGCTTTCTTT.

The V gene is TRBV4-1, the J gene TRBJ1-3, with no clear D. The V end was cut by 0 bases, the J end by 4 bases, with 19 bases between. This CDR3 comprises 18 residues. Germline CDR1 and CDR2: MGHRA and YSYEKL. The CDR3 loop reads CASSQDEGPRFEGNTIYF. CDR3 DNA sequence: TGCGCCAGCAGCCAAGATGAAGGGCCCCGGTTCGAAGGAAACACCATATATTTT.

The chain combines TRBV6-1 with TRBJ2-7; no clear D gene. Between the trimmed V and J ends, which lost 6 bases and 2 bases, there was a span of 11 bases. CDR3 size: 13 residues. CDR1 is MNHNS and CDR2 is SASEGT in the germline V gene. This chain's CDR3 is CASRRTATYEQYF. The DNA of the CDR3 is TGTGCCAGCAGAAGGACGGCGACCTACGAGCAGTACTTC.

This chain uses TRBV27 with TRBJ1-1, with 12 bases aligning to TRBD1. This CDR3 is 17 amino acids long. Germline CDR1 and CDR2: MNHEY and SMNVEV (reference sequence). With 3 bases clipped from V and 1 base from J, the junction kept 6 bases outside the gene matches. The CDR3 is CASSFSAGQGANTEAFF. Written as DNA, the CDR3 is TGTGCCAGCAGTTTTTCCGCGGGACAGGGGGCGAACACTGAAGCTTTCTTT.